This section outlines one TCR beta chain sequence together with its context. Its specificity is unknown. This entry comes from a study of T cell repertoires in cytomegalovirus infection. Study at large: Well-studied HLA-B-restricted epitopes and recently identified HLA-C-restricted epitopes of CMV were both used in the study. An indication of both CMV infection and matching HLA type came from public TCR beta signatures.

Using its own MiXCR run on the reads, TCRdb lists one record per CDR3 protein. This table holds just under 500,000 distinct CDR3 sequences, 30% to 35% found once. Study observations and caveats: Across the ex vivo response, the dominant clonotypes were HLA-C-restricted CMV-specific TCR beta clonotypes.

The CDR3 runs 14 residues. Trimming removed 8 bases at V and 4 bases at J, with 17 bases between. Germline V gene data show CDR1 as SGHNT and CDR2 as YENEEA. V and J are TRBV11-3 and TRBJ1-2; D is unresolved. This clonotype originated in a human donor in good health (CMV status not recorded). Some clones in this sample may be carry-over from other donors' samples. Source: cultured PBMCs, taken from culture after CMV antigen stimulation. CDR3 sequence: CASAGVGGSYGYTF. The CDR3 bases are TGTGCCAGCGCCGGGGTCGGAGGCTCCTATGGCTACACCTTC.